Below, one TCR beta chain is given with its context. Its target is not known. The sample comes from a study of OX40 agonist ivuxolimab in advanced cancers. Study details: The study gave patients intravenous ivuxolimab at 0.01 to 10 mg/kg every 2 weeks. Three patients responded partially, comprising one with hepatocellular carcinoma and two with cutaneous melanoma. Prior therapy, whether anti-PD-1, anti-PD-L1 or anti-CTLA-4, was allowed, and under 50% had some. The study's findings and limits: CD8+ T cells showed, on average, more clonal expansion than CD4+ cells.

Assay used: immunoSEQ multiplex PCR; TCRdb lists only in-frame clones, some missing. The sample consists of approximately 94,000 clones, approximately 90% of them appearing once. Germline V CDR1 and CDR2: SGHAT, FQNNGV. J lost 5 bases, V lost 5 bases, and 4 bases had no gene match. CDR3 length equals 14 residues. Sequenced here: CD4+ or CD8+ T cells sorted from blood, sampled in a trial of the OX40 agonist ivuxolimab. This chain connects TRBV11-2 to TRBJ2-7; 12 bases fit TRBD2. The receptor was isolated from an adult with an advanced solid tumor such as melanoma, head and neck, liver or kidney cancer. CDR3 sequence (DNA): TGTGCCAGCAGCCTAGCGGGAGGGCCGGACGAGCAGTACTTC. This sequence encodes CASSLAGGPDEQYF.